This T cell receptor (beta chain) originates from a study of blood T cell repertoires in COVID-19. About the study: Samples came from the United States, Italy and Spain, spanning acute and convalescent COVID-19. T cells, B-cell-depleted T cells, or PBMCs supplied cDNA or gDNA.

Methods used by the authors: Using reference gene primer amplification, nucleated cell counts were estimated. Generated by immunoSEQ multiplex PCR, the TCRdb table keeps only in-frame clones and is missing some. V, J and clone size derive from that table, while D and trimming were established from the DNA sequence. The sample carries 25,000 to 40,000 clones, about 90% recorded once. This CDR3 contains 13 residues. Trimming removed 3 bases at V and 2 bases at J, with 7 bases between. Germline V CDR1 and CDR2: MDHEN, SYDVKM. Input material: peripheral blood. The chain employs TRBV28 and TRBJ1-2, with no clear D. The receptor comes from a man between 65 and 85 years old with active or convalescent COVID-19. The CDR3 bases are TGTGCCAGCAGTTTTGGTGGCAACTATGGCTACACCTTC. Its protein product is CASSFGGNYGYTF.